These 14 T cell receptor beta chains originate from one sample sequenced in a study of beta chain features in type 1 diabetes. The entirety of the isolated RNA underwent reverse transcription, so expressed TCRB transcripts were sequenced. The repertoire was sequenced with immunoSEQ multiplex PCR; TCRdb's copy has only in-frame clones and lacks some. The data show fewer than 200,000 clones, with around 8% seen just once and less than 0.85% held by the top ten. What was sequenced was central memory CD4+ T cells from blood. These receptor sequences come from a man between 18 and 29 years old in good health.

This clone was detected only a few times. V gene TRBV27 combines with J gene TRBJ2-7; TRBD1 matches at 7 bases. The CDR3 covers 12 residues. Trimming cost V 6 bases and J 6 bases; bases outside gene matches: 5. From germline, CDR1 is MNHEY and CDR2 SMNVEV (reference sequence). The CDR3 loop is CASSRQGSEQYF. The CDR3 bases are TGTGCCAGCAGCCGACAGGGATCCGAGCAGTACTTC.

The J gene is TRBJ2-7, the V gene TRBV6-5; no clear D gene. This CDR3 comprises 12 residues. The V gene lost 6 bases and the J gene lost 0 bases, with 6 bases spanning the gap. Germline-derived CDR1 and CDR2 are MNHEY and SVGAGI. This chain's CDR3 is CASRKSSYEQYF. The CDR3 DNA is TGTGCCAGCAGAAAGAGCTCCTACGAGCAGTACTTC.

The genes are TRBV7-8 and TRBJ2-1, with TRBD2 identical over 7 bases. CDR3 length: 16 residues. V lost 1 base, J lost 8 bases, and 11 bases stayed unmatched. Per germline, CDR1 SGHVS and CDR2 FQNEAQ. CDR3 coding DNA: TGTGCCAGCAGCTTAGTCGGGGGGTCTGTCGGGCATGAGCAGTTCTTC. This encodes CASSLVGGSVGHEQFF.

CDR3 DNA sequence: TGTGCCAGCAGCGCAGGGGCTGGGGACACTGAAGCTTTCTTT. Its translation is CASSAGAGDTEAFF. The rearrangement uses TRBV9 and TRBJ1-1, with D perhaps matching TRBD1 (6 bases). Trimming stripped 3 bases from V and 3 bases from J, with 12 bases between. Germline V gene data show CDR1 as SGDLS and CDR2 as YYNGEE. The CDR3 covers 14 residues.

This clone was observed a few times. The chain has TRBV5-1 and TRBJ1-2, with 7 bases lining up with TRBD1. CDR3 length equals 13 residues. CDR1 is SGHRS, CDR2 YFSETQ, per germline. Trimming at V came to 4 bases and at J to 2 bases, leaving 2 bases not matched to a gene. DNA of the CDR3: TGCGCCAGCAGCCTGGGACAGAACTATGGCTACACCTTC. Translating gives CASSLGQNYGYTF.

This clone has just a few counts. The chain combines TRBV30 with TRBJ1-2, with D unclear. CDR1 GTSNPN and CDR2 SVGIG come from the germline V gene (reference sequence). V was clipped by 4 bases and J by 5 bases, with 11 bases between them. There are 12 residues in the CDR3. The chain's CDR3 is CAWITSGYGYTF. Written as DNA, the CDR3 is TGTGCCTGGATTACTTCCGGGTATGGCTACACCTTC. The whole variable domain, filled in from reference TRBV30 and TRBJ1-2, reads SQTIHQWPATLVQPVGSPLSLECTVEGTSNPNLYWYRQAAGRGLQLLFYSVGIGQISSEVPQNLSASRPQDRQFILSSKKLLLSDSGFYLCAWITSGYGYTFGSGTRLTVV.

CDR3 amino acids: CASSPPGLQETQYF. CDR3 in DNA: TGTGCCAGCAGCCCCCCGGGACTGCAAGAGACCCAGTACTTC. The V call is TRBV5-5, the J call TRBJ2-5, with D maybe TRBD2 (6 bases). Germline-derived CDR1 and CDR2 are SGHKS and YYEKEE (reference sequence). V was clipped by 4 bases and J by 2 bases, with 12 bases between them. The CDR3 has 14 residues.

The rearrangement links TRBV28 to TRBJ1-5; possibly TRBD1 for D (6 bases). The germline CDR1 and CDR2 sequences are MDHEN and SYDVKM. Deletions cut 0 bases from V and 0 bases from J, with 12 bases between. CDR3 length equals 17 residues. Here the CDR3 reads CASSLWRGADSNQPQHF. CDR3 nucleotide sequence: TGTGCCAGCAGTTTATGGCGGGGGGCTGATAGCAATCAGCCCCAGCATTTT.

This clone has at least ten counts. The rearrangement links TRBV7-8 to TRBJ2-7; 9 nucleotides match TRBD1. With V trimmed by 4 bases and J by 5 bases, 9 bases remained unmatched. Germline assignment: CDR1 SGHVS and CDR2 FQNEAQ. The CDR3 totals 15 residues. The CDR3 here is CASSSSGTGRHEQYF. The CDR3 DNA is TGTGCCAGCAGCTCGTCCGGGACAGGGCGGCACGAGCAGTACTTC.

V usage is TRBV28 and J usage is TRBJ2-3; 7 nucleotides align to TRBD1. The CDR3 sequence is 14 residues long. V lost 7 bases, J lost 5 bases, and 9 bases stayed unmatched. In germline, CDR1 is MDHEN, CDR2 SYDVKM. In nucleotides, the CDR3 is TGTGCCAGCACCCAGGCGACAGGGCGAGATACGCAGTATTTT. Translated, it gives CASTQATGRDTQYF.

This clone was counted many times. The chain has TRBV23-1 and TRBJ1-2, with D perhaps matching TRBD1 (6 bases). TRBV23-1 is filed as an ORF, its function uncertain. Trimming took off 3 bases at V and 0 bases at J, with 20 bases between the two ends. The CDR3 has 18 residues. The CDR3 DNA reads as TGCGCCAGCAGTCACTTTCGACAGGTTGGGCAGTCTAACTATGGCTACACCTTC. Amino acids: CASSHFRQVGQSNYGYTF.

V and J are TRBV6-5 and TRBJ1-2, with D unresolved. The germline V gene encodes CDR1 MNHEY and CDR2 SVGAGI. This CDR3 region has 14 residues. Trimming left V 6 bases short and J 2 bases short, with 13 bases between. Here the CDR3 reads CASSRLPENYGYTF. DNA for the CDR3: TGTGCCAGCAGCAGACTCCCGGAGAACTATGGCTACACCTTC.

V usage is TRBV7-6 and J usage is TRBJ2-7; 7 nucleotides line up with TRBD1. The CDR3 is made up of 14 amino acids. With 3 bases clipped from V and 3 bases from J, the junction kept 5 bases outside the gene matches. Per the germline V gene, CDR1 is SGHVS and CDR2 is FNYEAQ. In DNA, the CDR3 is TGTGCCAGCAGCTTCGACAGGGTGGGCTACGAGCAGTACTTC. Translation: CASSFDRVGYEQYF. Full variable domain (outside the CDR3, taken from reference TRBV7-6 and TRBJ2-7): GAGVSQSPRYKVTKRGQDVALRCDPISGHVSLYWYRQALGQGPEFLTYFNYEAQQDKSGLPNDRFSAERPEGSISTLTIQRTEQRDSAMYRCASSFDRVGYEQYFGPGTRLTVT.

The chain combines TRBV19 with TRBJ2-7; a weak D match, TRBD1 (6 bases). Per germline, CDR1 LNHDA and CDR2 SQIVND (reference sequence). The CDR3 runs 14 residues. V was cut by 6 bases and J by 2 bases, with 14 bases left in between. CDR3 sequence (DNA): TGTGCCAGTAGGCAACAGGGAGCTACCTACGAGCAGTACTTC. Amino acid sequence: CASRQQGATYEQYF.